This T cell receptor (beta chain) was profiled in a study of T cells in Graves' hyperthyroidism and ophthalmopathy. Study-level results: Ophthalmopathy prediction by the model preceded onset by a median about 6.5 months.

In germline, CDR1 is LNHDA, CDR2 SQIVND (reference sequence). The CDR3 loop spans 11 amino acids. This clonotype was found a few times. The antigen is undetermined. The source material, RNA transcripts, was used to amplify TCR beta CDR3 regions. The HTBI primer set served for first-round RT-PCR of the TCR CDR3. TCRdb re-called the multiplex PCR reads with MiXCR, one entry per CDR3 protein. Of fewer than 650,000 distinct CDR3 sequences listed, more than 11% are singletons. The sequence was collected from a woman aged 30 to 39 with Graves' hyperthyroidism that later progressed to Graves' ophthalmopathy. Sequenced: blood. The chain combines TRBV19 with TRBJ1-2; 9 bases fit TRBD1. CDR3 loop: CGPTGGYGYTF. The CDR3 DNA is TGTGGCCCGACAGGGGGCTATGGCTACACCTTC.